This TCR beta chain was recovered during a study of human T cells and chemical hapten exposure. As for the study in general: Patch tests of 0.01% DPC on the upper back were read at 6 days. Study-wide findings and caveats: Correlating positively with patch test score were the PT1 expanded TCR counts.

Comment on this clonotype: The antigen remains undetermined.

TCRdb re-called the RACE reads with MiXCR, one entry per CDR3 protein. The sample consists of hundreds of thousands of distinct CDR3 sequences, nearly 6.5% of them appearing once. Time point given: patch test 2, 6 weeks after DPC sensitization. Treatment here: therapeutic diphenylcyclopropenone sensitization with weekly scalp DPC. At patch-test visits, sampling came before the patch test. People who gave samples had alopecia, were 18 to 70 years old, and were suitable for DPC. V gave up 1 base and J gave up 0 bases, with 7 bases separating them. In germline, CDR1 is DFQATT, CDR2 SNEGSKA (reference sequence). This CDR3 spans 13 amino acids.

This clonotype was sampled from a woman under 30 with alopecia areata. Some clones in this sample may be carry-over from other donors' samples. Sequenced material: whole blood, taken in connection with sensitization to the hapten diphenylcyclopropenone (DPC). The genes are TRBV20-1 and TRBJ2-7; D gene ambiguous. The chain's CDR3 is CSARVGNSYEQYF. The CDR3 DNA is TGCAGTGCTAGAGTAGGCAACTCCTACGAGCAGTACTTC.